A single sample is the source of the 25 T cell receptor beta chains below, sequenced in a study of T cell responses to AZD1222 COVID-19 vaccine. The method was immunoSEQ multiplex PCR; TCRdb's version includes in-frame clones alone and lacks a portion of them. The sample has 130,000 or so clones, roughly 86% seen once. The sequences come from peripheral blood, collected on day 0 of AZD1222 vaccination. Receptors were obtained from an adult in good health.

The rearrangement uses TRBV19 and TRBJ2-7; TRBD2 matches at 9 bases. Per the germline V gene, CDR1 is LNHDA and CDR2 is SQIVND (reference sequence). V dropped 3 bases and J dropped 5; count of bases not matched to a gene: 8. This CDR3 has 15 residues. CDR3 sequence: CASSMMVAGAHEQYF. CDR3 nucleotides: TGTGCCAGTAGTATGATGGTAGCGGGAGCTCACGAGCAGTACTTC.

A word on this clone: Other DNA sequences from this sample encode an identical CDR3 as well. V and J are TRBV7-9 and TRBJ2-7; D uncertain. The CDR3 extends over 11 amino acids. The V end was cut by 1 base, the J end by 4 bases, with 2 bases between. Germline V gene lookup returns CDR1 SEHNR and CDR2 FQNEAQ (reference sequence). CDR3 bases: TGTGCCAGCAGCTTAGAATACGAGCAGTACTTC. Translating it yields CASSLEYEQYF.

This clone was found a few times. V gene TRBV28 combines with J gene TRBJ1-1; no definite D call. Germline V gene sequence: CDR1 MDHEN, CDR2 SYDVKM. V lost 3 bases to trimming and J lost 4 bases, with 6 bases between them. This CDR3 is 12 amino acids long. CDR3 bases: TGTGCCAGCAGTTTTTTGGGCACTGAAGCTTTCTTT. Its protein product is CASSFLGTEAFF.

The rearrangement uses TRBV5-8 and TRBJ2-7; 8 bases are shared with TRBD1. The CDR3 has 15 amino acids. V was pared by 4 bases and J by 0 bases, with 6 bases of the junction left unmatched. The germline V gene encodes CDR1 SGHTS and CDR2 YDEGEE. This chain's CDR3 is CASSLRTGPSYEQYF. The CDR3 DNA reads as TGTGCCAGCAGCCTGAGGACAGGGCCCTCCTACGAGCAGTACTTC.

This chain connects TRBV3-1 (or the pseudogene TRBV3-2) to TRBJ1-1, with unresolved D. Trimming pared 1 base from V and 7 bases from J, leaving 10 bases between. The CDR3 length is 13 residues. Germline V gene data show CDR1 as LGHDT and CDR2 as YNNKEL (reference sequence). CDR3 DNA sequence: TGTGCCAGCAGCCAAGGTTCTCAGATTGAAGCTTTCTTT. This encodes CASSQGSQIEAFF.

The V call is TRBV29-1, the J call TRBJ1-1; 10 bases line up with TRBD1. The germline gives CDR1 SQVTM, CDR2 ANQGSEA. The CDR3 is 17 residues long. J was trimmed by 8 bases and V by 2 bases; bases with no gene match: 17. The CDR3: CSVEPRGQGSEFVEAFF. CDR3 in DNA: TGCAGCGTTGAACCCCGGGGACAGGGGTCGGAATTCGTCGAAGCTTTCTTT.

This clone was seen once. The V gene is TRBV7-2, the J gene TRBJ2-1; 10 positions match TRBD2. J lost 0 bases, V lost 4 bases, and 6 bases had no gene match. The CDR3 length is 17 residues. Looked up from germline, CDR1 is SGHTA and CDR2 is FQGNSA. The CDR3 loop reads CASSWLSGGTSYNEQFF. For the CDR3, the DNA is TGTGCCAGCAGCTGGCTTAGCGGGGGGACCTCCTACAATGAGCAGTTCTTC.

The chain links TRBV9 to TRBJ1-3; D is undetermined. The germline V gene encodes CDR1 SGDLS and CDR2 YYNGEE. Trimming stripped 0 bases from V and 0 bases from J, with 10 bases between. The CDR3 runs to 16 residues. CDR3 sequence (DNA): TGTGCCAGCAGCGTAGGGTGGCAGAGCTCTGGAAACACCATATATTTT. Its translation: CASSVGWQSSGNTIYF. Based on the CDR3 plus reference TRBV9 and TRBJ1-3, the full variable domain is DSGVTQTPKHLITATGQRVTLRCSPRSGDLSVYWYQQSLDQGLQFLIQYYNGEERAKGNILERFSAQQFPDLHSELNLSSLELGDSALYFCASSVGWQSSGNTIYFGEGSWLTVV.

The chain joins TRBV4-3 to TRBJ1-3; 10 nucleotides line up with TRBD1. V shed 1 base and J 4 bases; nucleotides not matched to a gene: 4. Germline V CDR1 and CDR2: LGHNA, YSLEER. CDR3 length: 16 amino acids. The CDR3 nucleotides read TGCGCCAGCAGCCAAGGACAGGGGGCGGGCGGAAACACCATATATTTT. Encoded protein: CASSQGQGAGGNTIYF.

The V call is TRBV29-1, the J call TRBJ2-7; TRBD1 matches 8 bases. Germline V gene lookup returns CDR1 SQVTM and CDR2 ANQGSEA. J was trimmed by 4 bases and V by 2 bases; bases with no gene match: 4. The CDR3 covers 13 residues. The CDR3 sequence: CSVEIQGAYEQYF. CDR3 coding DNA: TGCAGCGTTGAAATCCAGGGGGCGTACGAGCAGTACTTC.

This clone was seen only once. This chain uses TRBV2 with TRBJ1-1, with 8 bases identical to TRBD1. The CDR3 has 11 residues. CDR1 SNHLY and CDR2 FYNNEI come from the germline V gene. Losses at the gene ends were 9 bases for V and 7 bases for J; bases not matched to a gene: 4. The CDR3 DNA sequence: TGTGCCAGTGACAGGGGAAATGAAGCTTTCTTT. As protein: CASDRGNEAFF.

V and J are TRBV7-2 and TRBJ2-2, with 14 bases matching TRBD2. Germline V gene data show CDR1 as SGHTA and CDR2 as FQGNSA. This CDR3 region has 22 residues. V dropped 0 bases and J dropped 2; count of bases not matched to a gene: 14. The CDR3 is CASSLAPRIWTSGRTNTGELFF. As DNA, the CDR3 is TGTGCCAGCAGCTTAGCGCCGAGGATCTGGACTAGCGGGAGGACCAACACCGGGGAGCTGTTTTTT. Combining the CDR3 with reference TRBV7-2 and TRBJ2-2 gives the whole variable domain GAGVSQSPSNKVTEKGKDVELRCDPISGHTALYWYRQSLGQGLEFLIYFQGNSAPDKSGLPSDRFSAERTGGSVSTLTIQRTQQEDSAVYLCASSLAPRIWTSGRTNTGELFFGEGSRLTVL.

The chain has TRBV7-8 and TRBJ2-3; D gene ambiguous. Germline-derived CDR1 and CDR2 are SGHVS and FQNEAQ. The CDR3 has 14 amino acids. The germline V and J ends were trimmed by 4 bases and 8 bases, with 16 bases remaining between them. CDR3 sequence reads: CASSSRTNLGTQYF. Written as DNA, the CDR3 is TGTGCCAGCAGCTCACGGACCAACCTGGGTACGCAGTATTTT.

The chain carries TRBV10-3 and TRBJ1-1, with D perhaps TRBD1 (5 bases). The germline V gene encodes CDR1 ENHRY and CDR2 SYGVKD. Trimming removed 8 bases from V and 0 bases from J, with 10 bases in between. This CDR3 has 13 amino acids. CDR3 DNA: TGTGCCATCGGTGGGGGAATGAACACTGAAGCTTTCTTT. Protein sequence: CAIGGGMNTEAFF.

The CDR3 DNA is TGTGCCAGCAGCTTTGGACTGCGTTCCTACGAGCAGTACTTC. Residues: CASSFGLRSYEQYF. The rearrangement joins TRBV7-8 to TRBJ2-7, with TRBD2 as a possible D gene (5 bases). Germline V lookup: CDR1 SGHVS, CDR2 FQNEAQ. The CDR3 runs to 14 residues. Trimming removed 3 bases at V and 1 base at J, with 10 bases between.

The rearrangement uses TRBV19 and TRBJ1-6; 8 nucleotides agree with TRBD1. V shed 5 bases and J 8 bases; nucleotides not matched to a gene: 5. Germline V gives CDR1 LNHDA, CDR2 SQIVND (reference sequence). The CDR3 consists of 14 residues. CDR3 in amino acids: CASSEDRGDSPLHF. In DNA form, the CDR3 reads TGTGCCAGTAGTGAAGACAGGGGCGATTCACCCCTCCACTTT.

DNA for the CDR3: TGTGCCAGCAGTGTACTATTTACAGGGAGTAATTCACCCCTCCACTTT. Residues: CASSVLFTGSNSPLHF. The rearrangement links TRBV6-1 to TRBJ1-6; weak D call: TRBD1 (6 bases). Trimming pared 4 bases from V and 6 bases from J, leaving 16 bases between. The germline gives CDR1 MNHNS, CDR2 SASEGT. There are 16 residues in the CDR3.

This sequence joins TRBV27 and TRBJ1-1; D unclear. There are 15 residues in the CDR3. Deletions cut 4 bases from V and 1 base from J, with 13 bases between. The germline CDR1 and CDR2 sequences are MNHEY and SMNVEV (reference sequence). DNA for the CDR3: TGTGCCAGCAGTTCCCGTGGCAGCCAGAACACTGAAGCTTTCTTT. Its protein is CASSSRGSQNTEAFF.

The chain uses TRBV6-5 and TRBJ2-7; D might be TRBD1 (6 bases). The CDR3 has 16 residues. V shed 2 bases and J shed 1 base, with 15 bases lying between them. The germline V gene has CDR1 MNHEY and CDR2 SVGAGI. The CDR3 DNA is TGTGCCAGCAGTTACGGTATAGGGGGTCGTTCCTACGAGCAGTACTTC. Amino acid sequence: CASSYGIGGRSYEQYF.

Of note for this clone: Other DNA sequences in the same sample also yield this CDR3. The rearrangement uses TRBV5-1 and TRBJ2-5, with D perhaps matching TRBD2 (6 bases). Trimming stripped 4 bases from V and 4 bases from J, with 14 bases between. The CDR3 contains 14 residues. Germline V lookup: CDR1 SGHRS, CDR2 YFSETQ. CDR3 DNA sequence: TGCGCCAGCAGCCCTGGGACTGGGCCAGAGACCCAGTACTTC. Its protein product is CASSPGTGPETQYF.

This chain connects TRBV6-2 or TRBV6-3 to TRBJ2-6; the match to TRBD2 covers 13 bases. J was trimmed by 4 bases and V by 5 bases; bases with no gene match: 5. This CDR3 is built from 17 residues. Germline assignment: CDR1 MNHEY and CDR2 SVGEGT. CDR3 bases: TGTGCCAGCAGTACACTAGCGGGGGGGCTCGGGGCCAACGTCCTGACTTTC. Protein product: CASSTLAGGLGANVLTF.

The chain employs TRBV6-1 and TRBJ1-5; D call uncertain. CDR3 length equals 17 residues. Trimming removed 3 bases at V and 2 bases at J, with 17 bases between. Germline CDR1 is MNHNS and CDR2 is SASEGT. CDR3 coding DNA: TGTGCCAGCAGTGACAGGTTTAAGGGAAAAGGCAATCAGCCCCAGCATTTT. Its translation: CASSDRFKGKGNQPQHF.

This chain connects TRBV27 to TRBJ2-2; TRBD2 might be the D (7 bases). Germline lookup yields CDR1 MNHEY and CDR2 SMNVEV (reference sequence). Trimming took off 5 bases at V and 7 bases at J, with 17 bases between the two ends. The CDR3 sequence is 15 residues long. The CDR3 DNA follows: TGTGCCAGCAGTAGGGGGAGGGCCTGGGGCGGGGAGCTGTTTTTT. It codes for CASSRGRAWGGELFF.

This chain joins TRBV24-1 and TRBJ2-5, with TRBD2 matching 8 bases. The CDR3 is 16 residues long. From germline, CDR1 is KGHDR and CDR2 SFDVKD. After removal of 6 bases from V and 4 bases from J, the junction contained 12 bases not matched to a gene. Written as DNA, the CDR3 is TGTGCCACCAGTCATACTGCAGCCGGGGGGGGAGAGACCCAGTACTTC. Protein: CATSHTAAGGGETQYF.

The chain combines TRBV2 with TRBJ2-1, with 14 positions matching TRBD2. The V gene end was trimmed by 4 bases and the J gene end by 15 bases; junction bases not matched to a gene: 5. The CDR3 totals 13 residues. CDR1 is SNHLY and CDR2 is FYNNEI in the germline V gene. CDR3 bases: TGTGCCAGCAGTGGACTAGCGGGGGGGCCTCCGTTCTTC. Residues: CASSGLAGGPPFF.